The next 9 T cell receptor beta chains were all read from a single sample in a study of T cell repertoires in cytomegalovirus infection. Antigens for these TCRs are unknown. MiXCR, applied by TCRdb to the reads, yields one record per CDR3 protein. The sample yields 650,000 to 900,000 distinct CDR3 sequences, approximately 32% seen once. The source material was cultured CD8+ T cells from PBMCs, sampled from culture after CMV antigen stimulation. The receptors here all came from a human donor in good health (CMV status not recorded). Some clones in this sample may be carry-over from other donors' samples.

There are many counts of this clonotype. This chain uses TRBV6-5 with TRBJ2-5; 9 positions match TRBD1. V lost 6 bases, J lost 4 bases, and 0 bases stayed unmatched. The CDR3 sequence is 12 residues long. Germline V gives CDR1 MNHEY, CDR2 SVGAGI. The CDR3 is CASRDRGETQYF. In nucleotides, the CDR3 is TGTGCCAGCAGGGACAGGGGAGAGACCCAGTACTTC.

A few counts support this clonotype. DNA for the CDR3: TGTGCCAGCAGTTCCCGGACGACCGGCTACGAGCAGTACGTC. Translated, it gives CASSSRTTGYEQYV. The rearrangement links TRBV28 to TRBJ2-7; D ambiguous. Germline V CDR1 and CDR2: MDHEN, SYDVKM. This CDR3 spans 14 amino acids. V was shortened by 4 bases and J by 3 bases, with 13 bases between the two germline ends.

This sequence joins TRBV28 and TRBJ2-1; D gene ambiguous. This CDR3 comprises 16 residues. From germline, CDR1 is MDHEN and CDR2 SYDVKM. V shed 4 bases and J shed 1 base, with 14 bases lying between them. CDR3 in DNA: TGTGCCAGCAGTTCTCCGGGCCTCCCATCCTACAATGAGCAGTTCTTC. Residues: CASSSPGLPSYNEQFF.

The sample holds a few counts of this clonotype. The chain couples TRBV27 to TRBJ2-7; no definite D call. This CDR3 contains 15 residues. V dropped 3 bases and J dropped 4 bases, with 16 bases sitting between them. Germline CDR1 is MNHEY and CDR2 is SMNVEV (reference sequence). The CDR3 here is CASSLSGVVEYEQYF. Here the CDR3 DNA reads TGTGCCAGCAGTTTGTCTGGGGTAGTAGAGTACGAGCAGTACTTC.

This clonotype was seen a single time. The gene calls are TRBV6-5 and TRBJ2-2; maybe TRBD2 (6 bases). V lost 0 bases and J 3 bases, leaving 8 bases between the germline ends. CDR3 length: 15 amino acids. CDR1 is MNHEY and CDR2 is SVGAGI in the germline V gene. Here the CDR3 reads CASSYSEGYTGELFF. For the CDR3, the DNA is TGTGCCAGCAGTTACTCGGAGGGGTACACCGGGGAGCTGTTTTTT.

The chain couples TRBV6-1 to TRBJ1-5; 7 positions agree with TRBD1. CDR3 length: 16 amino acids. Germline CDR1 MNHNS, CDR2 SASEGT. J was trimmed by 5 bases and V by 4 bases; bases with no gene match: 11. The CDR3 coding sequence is TGTGCCAGCAGTGCGCCCCCGGGGACAGTGGATCAGCCCCAGCATTTT. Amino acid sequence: CASSAPPGTVDQPQHF.

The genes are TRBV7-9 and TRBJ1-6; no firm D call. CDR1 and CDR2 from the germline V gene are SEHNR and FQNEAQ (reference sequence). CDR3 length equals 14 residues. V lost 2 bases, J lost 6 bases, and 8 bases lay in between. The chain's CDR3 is CASSLRGLNSPLHF. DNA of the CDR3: TGTGCCAGCAGCTTACGAGGGCTTAATTCACCCCTCCACTTT.

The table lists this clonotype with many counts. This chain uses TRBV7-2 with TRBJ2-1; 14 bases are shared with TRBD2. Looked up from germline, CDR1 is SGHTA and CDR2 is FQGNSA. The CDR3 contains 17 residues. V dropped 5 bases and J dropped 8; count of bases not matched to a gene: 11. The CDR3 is CASSIRLAGGPFDEQFF. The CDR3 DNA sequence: TGTGCCAGCAGCATTAGACTAGCGGGGGGGCCTTTCGATGAGCAGTTCTTC.

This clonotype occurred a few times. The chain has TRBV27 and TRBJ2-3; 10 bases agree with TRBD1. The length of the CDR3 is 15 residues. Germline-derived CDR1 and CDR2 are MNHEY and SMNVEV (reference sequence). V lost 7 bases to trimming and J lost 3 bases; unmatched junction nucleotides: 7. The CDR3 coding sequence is TGTGCCAGCACCCCTAAGGGACAGGGGACAGATACGCAGTATTTT. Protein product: CASTPKGQGTDTQYF.